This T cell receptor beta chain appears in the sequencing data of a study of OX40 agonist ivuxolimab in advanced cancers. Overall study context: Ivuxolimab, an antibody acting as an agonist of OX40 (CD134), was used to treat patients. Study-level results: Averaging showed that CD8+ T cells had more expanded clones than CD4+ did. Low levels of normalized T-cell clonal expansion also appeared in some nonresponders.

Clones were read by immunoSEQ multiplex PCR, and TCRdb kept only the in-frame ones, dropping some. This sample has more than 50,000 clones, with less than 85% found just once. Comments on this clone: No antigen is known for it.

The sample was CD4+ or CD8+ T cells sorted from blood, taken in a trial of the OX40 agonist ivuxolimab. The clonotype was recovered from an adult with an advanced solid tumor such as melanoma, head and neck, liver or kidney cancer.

CDR3 amino acids: CASSHPGQGGNEQFF. CDR3 bases: TGCGCCAGCAGCCATCCGGGACAGGGGGGCAATGAGCAGTTCTTC. The chain couples TRBV4-1 to TRBJ2-1; 11 bases are shared with TRBD1. CDR3 length equals 15 residues. Germline values: CDR1 MGHRA, CDR2 YSYEKL. Trimming at V came to 3 bases and at J to 6 bases, leaving 4 bases not matched to a gene.